This T cell receptor (beta chain) is from a study of identical twins. General study findings and limits: The more abundant beta clonotypes in cord blood had fewer insertions, and memory repertoires did not show this.

Via MiXCR, TCRdb re-called the 5' RACE reads, giving one row per CDR3 protein. The sample has 500,000 to 650,000 distinct CDR3 sequences, roughly 6.6% seen once. This clonotype was seen at least ten times. Its antigen is as yet unknown. This CDR3 contains 16 residues. Germline CDR1 reads SGHAT; CDR2 reads FQNNGV. V was pared by 4 bases and J by 0 bases, with 2 bases of the junction left unmatched. These data also featured in a second study, about yellow fever vaccine responses in identical twins.

This TCR derives from a woman aged 18-30 years in good health. The chain uses TRBV11-2 and TRBJ2-2; TRBD2 agrees at 10 bases. Sequencing input: PBMCs. CDR3 sequence reads: CASSYGLAANTGELFF. The CDR3, as DNA: TGTGCCAGCAGCTATGGACTAGCGGCGAACACCGGGGAGCTGTTTTTT.